Below, 18 T cell receptor beta chains from the same sample are listed, as sequenced in a study of regulatory T cells in long-lasting Graves disease (dated by TCRdb to the early 2020s). The time point label here, explained by the study, means: newly diagnosed GD, antithyroid drugs for less than 3 months. For both TCR sequencing and RNA sequencing, RNA was extracted from PBMCs using TRIzol. To prepare the library, multiplex PCR was applied. Instrument used: Illumina HiSeq 4000. CDR3 regions were amplified by Arm-PCR with iRepertoire HTBI primers to construct TCR beta libraries. In-frame beta chains were kept once TCRdb had trimmed the public reads at Q25 with fastp and called clones with MiXCR. Every CDR3 protein is listed once, alongside the most common genes and DNA of its rows. The table for this sample lists around 420,000 distinct CDR3 sequences; approximately 15% of them were counted only once. The top ten clonotypes cover about 7.6% of the sample.

The same sample was also used in a study of T cells in Graves' hyperthyroidism and ophthalmopathy.

The starting material was peripheral blood mononuclear cells (PBMCs), obtained at new diagnosis, from a patient treated with antithyroid drugs. These receptors were obtained from a woman aged 40 to 50 with Graves disease. Donor details come from another sample of the same person, matched by shared clones.

Many counts were recorded for this clonotype. The chain employs TRBV29-1 and TRBJ2-3; perhaps TRBD2 as D (6 bases). Trimming removed 3 bases from V and 2 bases from J, with 12 bases in between. From germline, CDR1 is SQVTM and CDR2 ANQGSEA. This CDR3 is 14 amino acids long. This CDR3 is CSVEEGRFTDTQYF. As DNA, the CDR3 is TGCAGCGTTGAGGAGGGGCGCTTCACAGATACGCAGTATTTT.

This clonotype occurred a few times. V and J are TRBV6-1 and TRBJ2-3, with TRBD1 as a possible D gene (6 bases). The CDR3 totals 15 residues. Per germline, CDR1 MNHNS and CDR2 SASEGT. V lost 6 bases and J lost 5, with 18 bases in between. The CDR3 DNA is TGTGCCAGCAGCCAAAGTTGGACAGCTTTAGATACGCAGTATTTT. Translating it yields CASSQSWTALDTQYF.

The chain carries TRBV7-9 and TRBJ1-2, with D maybe TRBD1 (5 bases). CDR3 length: 15 residues. The germline gives CDR1 SEHNR, CDR2 FQNEAQ (reference sequence). V was shortened by 1 base and J by 1 base, with 10 bases between the two germline ends. In DNA form, the CDR3 reads TGTGCCAGCAGCTTAGTAGGGGCGAATAACTATGGCTACACCTTC. This translates into CASSLVGANNYGYTF.

A note on this clonotype: A clone one base away is much larger, so this may be a read error. The chain carries TRBV29-1 and TRBJ1-5, with a tentative D call TRBD1 (6 bases). CDR3 length: 13 residues. The V end lost 7 bases, the J end lost 5 bases, and 15 bases lay between the germline ends. Germline CDR1 and CDR2: SQVTM and ANQGSEA. DNA of the CDR3: TGCAGCGCCCTGGACAGCCAGGATCAGCCCCAGCATTTT. Its protein product is CSALDSQDQPQHF.

There are many counts of this clonotype. The chain couples TRBV13 to TRBJ2-7; possibly TRBD1 for D (6 bases). Trimming shortened V by 5 bases and J by 2 bases, and 16 bases separated the two germline ends. This CDR3 region has 15 residues. Germline CDR1 and CDR2: PRHDT and FYEKMQ (reference sequence). CDR3 in amino acids: CASSRRQDGAYEQYF. For the CDR3, the DNA is TGTGCCAGCAGCCGACGACAGGACGGGGCCTACGAGCAGTACTTC.

The chain's CDR3 is CASSPPTVGNQPQHF. The CDR3 coding sequence is TGTGCCAGCAGTCCCCCGACGGTTGGGAATCAGCCCCAGCATTTT. This chain uses TRBV6-1 with TRBJ1-5; D remains ambiguous. There are 15 residues in the CDR3. CDR1 MNHNS and CDR2 SASEGT come from the germline V gene. The V end was cut by 5 bases, the J end by 4 bases, with 15 bases between.

The V and J genes are TRBV5-1 and TRBJ1-5, with a possible D match to TRBD1 (5 bases). Trimming stripped 6 bases from V and 3 bases from J, with 13 bases between. Germline CDR1 is SGHRS and CDR2 is YFSETQ. CDR3 length equals 14 residues. CDR3 residues: CASKADSTNQPQHF. CDR3 sequence (DNA): TGCGCCAGCAAGGCAGACAGCACCAATCAGCCCCAGCATTTT. Full variable domain (remainder filled in from reference TRBV5-1 and TRBJ1-5): KAGVTQTPRYLIKTRGQQVTLSCSPISGHRSVSWYQQTPGQGLQFLFEYFSETQRNKGNFPGRFSGRQFSNSRSEMNVSTLELGDSALYLCASKADSTNQPQHFGDGTRLSIL.

This chain connects TRBV7-9 to TRBJ2-1, with 12 bases identical to TRBD2. This CDR3 is 18 amino acids long. Germline V gives CDR1 SEHNR, CDR2 FQNEAQ (reference sequence). With V trimmed by 5 bases and J by 10 bases, 18 bases remained unmatched. DNA of the CDR3: TGTGCCAGCAGCCAAAAGACTAGCGGGAGAATAAGAGAGGGGGAGCAGTTCTTC. Its translation: CASSQKTSGRIREGEQFF.

In this sample, this clonotype turned up many times. V gene TRBV28 combines with J gene TRBJ2-7; 11 bases fit TRBD2. Per germline, CDR1 MDHEN and CDR2 SYDVKM. The V segment lost 3 bases and the J segment 7 bases; nucleotides outside the gene matches: 5. This CDR3 has 14 amino acids. The CDR3 is CASSFLAGGGEQYF. The CDR3, as DNA: TGTGCCAGCAGTTTCTTAGCGGGAGGGGGTGAGCAGTACTTC.

There are many counts of this clonotype. This chain connects TRBV20-1 to TRBJ2-7; D might be TRBD2 (7 bases). The ends were cut back, 6 bases at V and 2 bases at J, with 14 bases in the middle. CDR1 is DFQATT and CDR2 is SNEGSKA in the germline V gene (reference sequence). CDR3 length: 13 residues. The CDR3 region is CSAPRGGTYEQYF. The CDR3 DNA reads TGCAGTGCCCCTAGGGGGGGAACCTACGAGCAGTACTTC.

This clonotype appeared many times. The chain has TRBV3-1 and TRBJ1-6, with D maybe TRBD1 (5 bases). The germline gives CDR1 LGHDT, CDR2 YNNKEL (reference sequence). Deletions cut 5 bases from V and 7 bases from J, with 15 bases between. This CDR3 comprises 15 residues. The CDR3 nucleotides read TGTGCCAGCAGCGTCGGGGGAGGGTTCAATTCACCCCTCCACTTT. This translates into CASSVGGGFNSPLHF.

This clonotype was seen repeatedly, ten times or more. This sequence joins TRBV28 and TRBJ2-7; D gene unclear. Per germline, CDR1 MDHEN and CDR2 SYDVKM. The CDR3 totals 15 residues. V was shortened by 7 bases and J by 4 bases, with 20 bases between the two germline ends. The CDR3 coding sequence is TGTGCCAGCACTAATACCCCTGCTGGGCCATACGAGCAGTACTTC. Translated, it gives CASTNTPAGPYEQYF.

In its sample, this clonotype was seen many times. The gene calls are TRBV12-3 or TRBV12-4 and TRBJ2-7; 7 bases fit TRBD1. The CDR3 consists of 13 residues. Trimming at V came to 6 bases and at J to 4 bases, leaving 6 bases not matched to a gene. CDR3 sequence: CASRRQGGYEQYF. CDR3 in DNA: TGTGCCAGCAGACGACAGGGTGGATACGAGCAGTACTTC.

This clonotype has ten or more counts. The chain employs TRBV7-9 and TRBJ2-1; D not certain. The CDR3 contains 15 residues. CDR1 is SEHNR and CDR2 is FQNEAQ in the germline V gene (reference sequence). The ends were cut back, 4 bases at V and 2 bases at J, with 12 bases in the middle. In nucleotides, the CDR3 is TGTGCCAGCAGCTCGACCGGCTATACCTACAATGAGCAGTTCTTC. Translating gives CASSSTGYTYNEQFF.

This clonotype was observed a few times. The chain is built from TRBV7-3 and TRBJ2-3, with TRBD2 matching over 7 bases. The CDR3 has 17 residues. Germline assignment: CDR1 SGHTA and CDR2 FQGTGA. V shed 5 bases and J 2 bases; nucleotides not matched to a gene: 13. The CDR3 coding sequence is TGTGCCAGCAGCACCCTGAGGAGGGCGGGAGCCACAGATACGCAGTATTTT. This translates into CASSTLRRAGATDTQYF.

This clonotype was found a few times. The chain employs TRBV29-1 and TRBJ2-5; D uncertain. V was pared by 4 bases and J by 5 bases, with 8 bases between. From germline, CDR1 is SQVTM and CDR2 ANQGSEA. This CDR3 contains 11 residues. This CDR3 is CSVGGKETQYF. The CDR3 DNA reads TGCAGCGTTGGTGGGAAGGAGACCCAGTACTTC.

A note on this clonotype: Given a much more abundant clone one base away, this may be a read error. This chain joins TRBV11-1 and TRBJ2-1; D call uncertain. Germline lookup yields CDR1 SGHAT and CDR2 FQDESV (reference sequence). The CDR3 runs 16 residues. The CDR3, as DNA: TGTGCCAGCAGCTTATACCGGTCAGACTCCTACAATGAGCAGTCCTTC. Its protein product is CASSLYRSDSYNEQSF.

This clonotype was recorded at least ten times. The rearrangement uses TRBV29-1 and TRBJ2-1, with 14 bases identical to TRBD2. Looked up from germline, CDR1 is SQVTM and CDR2 is ANQGSEA. V was clipped by 4 bases and J by 10 bases; unmatched bases: 9. The length of the CDR3 is 15 residues. This chain's CDR3 is CSVVRGLAGEGEQFF. DNA of the CDR3: TGCAGCGTTGTTAGGGGACTAGCGGGAGAGGGGGAGCAGTTCTTC.